This T cell receptor beta chain was retrieved from a study of T cell responses to AZD1222 COVID-19 vaccine. Findings of the study overall: Repertoire sampling was restricted to post-peak T cell response timepoints. Vaccination with two AZD1222 doses was followed by a rise in Spike-specific TCR breadth and depth. Baseline seropositivity occurred in only a handful of AZD1222 recipients.

Only in-frame clones appear in the TCRdb table, and some are missing; sequencing was by immunoSEQ multiplex PCR. The sample lists some 25,000 clones, 88% seen once, with approximately 2.6% in the top ten. Germline V gene lookup returns CDR1 WSHSY and CDR2 SAAADI. The trim removed 7 bases at V and 2 bases at J, leaving 6 bases unmatched. The CDR3 covers 14 residues. Comments on this clone: Its antigen remains unidentified.

Pooling covered second doses at about 4 or about 12 weeks. J is TRBJ2-7 and V is TRBV10-2, with 9 bases lining up with TRBD1. The clonotype was recovered from an adult who received the AZD1222 COVID-19 vaccine. The source material was peripheral blood, sampled 28 days after the second AZD1222 dose. The CDR3 bases are TGCGCCAGCATCCCGGGACAGGGCACCTACGAGCAGTACTTC. Its translation: CASIPGQGTYEQYF.